The rows below give T cell receptor beta chains drawn from one sample of a study of beta chain features in type 1 diabetes. Sequencing used immunoSEQ multiplex PCR; TCRdb keeps in-frame clones, though not all of them. The sample includes under 950,000 clones, under 20% of them seen just once. The sample taken for sequencing was naive CD4+ T cells from blood. All receptors derive from a woman aged 18-29 years in good health. Both conserved end residues are part of each CDR3. A D gene is named only where the DNA matches it firmly. Some rows have no size entry. The others give once, few or many, or a class for an expanded clone.

d_call | j_call | v_call | clone_size | cdr3_nt | cdr3_aa
TRBD1 | TRBJ2-2 | TRBV27 | NA | TGTGCCAGCAGGGGGACAGCGAACACCGGGGAGCTGTTTTTT | CASRGTANTGELFF
TRBD2 | TRBJ2-1 | TRBV25-1 | few | TGTGCCAGCAGTCGCTGGCCCGGGACTAGCGGAAATGAGCAGTTCTTC | CASSRWPGTSGNEQFF
NA | TRBJ2-1 | TRBV11-2 | NA | TGTGCCAGCAGCCGAGGGGGCTCCTACAATGAGCAGTTCTTC | CASSRGGSYNEQFF
NA | TRBJ1-1 | TRBV28 | few | TGTGCCAGCAATACGGAGGGGAACACTGAAGCTTTCTTT | CASNTEGNTEAFF
NA | TRBJ2-7 | TRBV20-1 | NA | TGCAGAGCGTCGCAAGGGGGCGAGCAGTACTTC | CRASQGGEQYF
TRBD2 | TRBJ2-3 | TRBV11-1 | few | TGTGCCAGCAGCACACCGACCCCGGGACTAGCGGCAAGCACAGATACGCAGTATTTT | CASSTPTPGLAASTDTQYF
NA | TRBJ2-3 | TRBV27 | NA | TGTGCCAGCAGTTCAATTGGAGATACGCAGTATTTT | CASSSIGDTQYF
TRBD2 | TRBJ2-3 | TRBV9 | few | TGTGCCAGCAGCGTAACTAGCGGGAGATCAGATACGCAGTATTTT | CASSVTSGRSDTQYF
NA | TRBJ1-2 | TRBV7-9 | NA | TGTGCCAGCAGCTTACGGCCGGACGTCCGAGGCTACACCTTC | CASSLRPDVRGYTF
NA | TRBJ2-7 | TRBV27 | NA | TGTGCCAGCAGTTTTGGCCCTTCCCCCTACGAGCAGTACTTC | CASSFGPSPYEQYF
TRBD2 | TRBJ2-1 | TRBV7-9 | few | TGTGCCAGCAGGGCAGTAGCGGGCCTGATAGGCAATGAGCAGTTCTTC | CASRAVAGLIGNEQFF
NA | TRBJ1-5 | TRBV9 | NA | TGTGCCAGCAGCCGAGGCGATCAGCCCCAGCATTTT | CASSRGDQPQHF
NA | TRBJ1-1 | TRBV5-6 | NA | TGTGCCAGCAGCTTGGGCGGACCCAATGAAGCTTTCTTT | CASSLGGPNEAFF
TRBD2 | TRBJ2-7 | TRBV11-2 | few | TGTGCCAGCCGCGGACTAGCGGGAGCTGGCGAGCAGTACTTC | CASRGLAGAGEQYF
NA | TRBJ2-1 | TRBV7-2 | few | TGTGCCAGCAGCTTAGCGCTGGAATACAATGAGCAGTTCTTC | CASSLALEYNEQFF
NA | TRBJ2-1 | TRBV4-2 | few | TGTGCCAGCAGCCAAGACAACAATGAGCAGTTCTTC | CASSQDNNEQFF
NA | TRBJ1-5 | TRBV15 | NA | TGTGCCACCAGCAGGTATGACATCCATAGCAATCAGCCCCAGCATTTT | CATSRYDIHSNQPQHF
TRBD1 | TRBJ2-7 | TRBV5-8 | NA | TGTGCCAGCAGCTTGGATTCACAGGGGAGTAACGAGCAGTACTTC | CASSLDSQGSNEQYF
TRBD2 | TRBJ2-7 | TRBV18 | NA | TGTGCCAGCTCACGGTCGACTAGCGGGAGATACGAGCAGTACTTC | CASSRSTSGRYEQYF
TRBD2 | TRBJ2-7 | TRBV7-9 | few | TGTGCCAGCAGCCCCGGGACTAGTAACTACGAGCAGTACTTC | CASSPGTSNYEQYF
NA | TRBJ2-3 | TRBV9 | NA | TGTGCCAGCAGCGTAGAACCTGGGTCAGATACGCAGTATTTT | CASSVEPGSDTQYF
TRBD1 | TRBJ1-1 | TRBV6-6 | NA | TGTGCCAGCAGCTTCGACGGGACAGACACTGAAGCTTTCTTT | CASSFDGTDTEAFF
TRBD2 | TRBJ2-7 | TRBV28 | NA | TGTGCCAGCAGTTTCGGCGGGAGGATGAACGAGCAGTACTTC | CASSFGGRMNEQYF
TRBD2 | TRBJ2-5 | TRBV7-2 | few | TGTGCCAGCAGCTTAGCGGCCAGCGGGAGAGCGAAGACCCAGTACTTC | CASSLAASGRAKTQYF
NA | TRBJ2-5 | TRBV6-6 | NA | TGTGCCAGCAGTGAGTTGGAGACCCAGTACTTC | CASSELETQYF
NA | TRBJ2-2 | TRBV5-6 | NA | TGTGCCAGCAGCCGAGCGGGGGAGCTGTTTTTT | CASSRAGELFF
TRBD2 | TRBJ2-3 | TRBV28 | few | TGTGCCAGCAGTACCGGGGGGGCCACAGATACGCAGTATTTT | CASSTGGATDTQYF
NA | TRBJ2-5 | TRBV6-5 | NA | TGTGCCAGCACCTTGCGGGAGACCCAGTACTTC | CASTLRETQYF
TRBD1 | TRBJ1-2 | TRBV7-9 | few | TGTGCCAGCAGACCGACAGGGGGCTATGGCTACACCTTC | CASRPTGGYGYTF
NA | TRBJ2-3 | TRBV7-2 | few | TGTGCCAGCAGCTTAAACTCGCGTTCGGGGTTTAGCACAGATACGCAGTATTTT | CASSLNSRSGFSTDTQYF
TRBD2 | TRBJ2-5 | TRBV6-5 | few | TGTGCCGCGGGTCAGACTAGCGGGAGACTCTTGGCCCAGTACTTC | CAAGQTSGRLLAQYF
NA | TRBJ1-2 | TRBV5-6 | NA | TGTGCCAGCAGCTTGGTGGAAAGGGACTATGGCTACACCTTC | CASSLVERDYGYTF
TRBD1 | TRBJ2-3 | TRBV18 | NA | TGTGCCAGCTCAACCAGACAGGGGACTAGCACAGATACGCAGTATTTT | CASSTRQGTSTDTQYF
NA | TRBJ2-2 | TRBV5-1 | few | TGCGCCAGCAGCCGGCTGGGGGTTACCGGGGAGCTGTTTTTT | CASSRLGVTGELFF
NA | TRBJ2-7 | TRBV28 | few | TGTGCCAGCAGTTTAAGAGGGACGGTAGTGAACCACGAGCAGTACTTC | CASSLRGTVVNHEQYF